This T cell receptor beta chain was observed in a study of T-cell reconstitution after alpha-beta-depleted transplantation in children. Broader study findings: Surviving thymic progenitors and recipient T cells were the source of high TCRbeta diversity at day 60 in some patients. A year had passed since transplant, and T-cell counts and diversity by then came mostly from newly produced T cells.

Concerning this clonotype itself: Its target is not known. It may be a read error: a sequence one base away is much more abundant.

Germline V gene lookup returns CDR1 MNHEY and CDR2 SVGAGI. Deletions cut 6 bases from V and 6 bases from J, with 9 bases between. The CDR3 runs to 11 residues. As it was prepared, the TCRbeta library received unique molecular identifiers. TCRdb passed the PCR reads through MiXCR, listing each CDR3 protein once. The sample includes 700,000 or so distinct CDR3 sequences, 13% of them seen just once. The receptor comes from a girl under 10 years old with congenital amegakaryocytic thrombocytopenia, due to receive a stem cell transplant. The specimen was PBMCs, collected before TCRalphabeta/CD19-depleted stem cell transplant. This sequence joins TRBV6-5 and TRBJ2-7, with no clear D. The CDR3 region is CASRWSREQYF. CDR3 DNA: TGTGCCAGCAGATGGTCTCGCGAGCAGTACTTC.